These 11 T cell receptor beta chains were sequenced from one sample in a study of T cell responses to AZD1222 COVID-19 vaccine. Repertoires were generated with immunoSEQ multiplex PCR, while TCRdb's copy carries only in-frame clones and drops some. The repertoire includes about 270,000 clones, almost 95% of them detected once, and roughly 0.5% sits in the top ten. The sequenced sample was peripheral blood, obtained 28 days after the second AZD1222 dose. The source is an adult who received the AZD1222 COVID-19 vaccine.

The chain couples TRBV6-1 to TRBJ2-7; the D gene is possibly TRBD2 (5 bases). V was cut by 3 bases and J by 3 bases, with 15 bases left in between. CDR1 and CDR2 (germline): MNHNS, SASEGT. This CDR3 has 15 residues. CDR3 region: CASSDPLRDGYEQYF. The CDR3 bases are TGTGCCAGCAGTGACCCCCTACGGGATGGCTACGAGCAGTACTTC.

The chain employs TRBV5-1 and TRBJ2-7; 9 bases agree with TRBD1. J gave up 11 bases and V 0 bases, and 6 bases lay outside the gene matches. The CDR3 length is 13 residues. The germline V gene encodes CDR1 SGHRS and CDR2 YFSETQ. This CDR3 is CASSLAGQGREYF. CDR3 coding DNA: TGCGCCAGCAGCTTGGCCGGACAGGGGAGAGAGTACTTC.

This clone has only one observation. This rearrangement joins TRBV24-1 to TRBJ1-2; no clear D. CDR1 and CDR2 (germline): KGHDR, SFDVKD. Trimming pared 10 bases from V and 1 base from J, leaving 6 bases between. The CDR3 has 11 residues. Here the CDR3 reads CATFGNYGYTF. CDR3 sequence (DNA): TGTGCCACTTTTGGTAACTATGGCTACACCTTC.

The chain couples TRBV27 to TRBJ1-2; the match to TRBD1 covers 9 bases. CDR1 and CDR2 (germline): MNHEY, SMNVEV (reference sequence). The CDR3 loop spans 18 amino acids. Trimming removed 4 bases from V and 0 bases from J; junction bases left unmatched: 12. The CDR3 here is CASSSLGGTGRANYGYTF. Written as DNA, the CDR3 is TGTGCCAGCAGTTCACTAGGGGGGACAGGGAGGGCTAACTATGGCTACACCTTC.

The genes are TRBV6-2 or TRBV6-3 and TRBJ2-2; D is tentatively TRBD1 or TRBD2 (5 bases each). Between the trimmed V and J ends, which lost 8 bases and 4 bases, there was a span of 17 bases. The germline gives CDR1 MNHEY, CDR2 SVGEGT. The CDR3 length is 15 residues. The CDR3 protein is CASRRGPTITGELFF. Here the CDR3 DNA reads TGTGCCAGCCGCCGGGGACCGACGATCACCGGGGAGCTGTTTTTT.

This clone showed up just a few times. CDR3 sequence: CASSQDPGGSYNSPLHF. For the CDR3, the DNA is TGCGCCAGCAGCCAAGACCCAGGGGGCTCCTATAATTCACCCCTCCACTTT. The chain combines TRBV4-1 with TRBJ1-6, with 7 positions matching TRBD1. Germline-derived CDR1 and CDR2 are MGHRA and YSYEKL. The CDR3 extends over 17 amino acids. V was clipped by 0 bases and J by 0 bases; unmatched bases: 2.

This sequence joins TRBV6-2 or TRBV6-3 and TRBJ1-2; unclear D gene. The CDR3 is 12 residues long. Germline-derived CDR1 and CDR2 are MNHEY and SVGEGT. V shed 5 bases and J shed 3 bases, with 7 bases lying between them. CDR3 bases: TGTGCCAGCAGTCGGGAGCACTATGGCTACACCTTC. It translates to CASSREHYGYTF.

This rearrangement joins TRBV21-1 to TRBJ2-6; TRBD1, the table's D call, was not compared with the DNA. TRBV21-1 is a recognized pseudogene. The CDR3 loop spans 18 amino acids. The CDR3 DNA reads TGTGCCAGCAGCAAATTCCGCAGGCCATACTCTGGGGCCAACGTCCTGACTTTC. Translated: CASSKFRRPYSGANVLTF.

This chain joins TRBV5-4 and TRBJ2-7; D gene uncertain. V lost 0 bases to trimming and J lost 6 bases, with 7 bases between them. CDR3 size: 12 residues. Germline CDR1 is SGHNT and CDR2 is YYREEE (reference sequence). CDR3 loop: CASSLGATEQYF. In nucleotides, the CDR3 is TGTGCCAGCAGCTTGGGGGCAACCGAGCAGTACTTC.

CDR3 nucleotides: TGTGCCATCAGTGAGTCGGGGAAAATAAGCTCCTACGAGCAGTACTTC. This codes for CAISESGKISSYEQYF. The gene calls are TRBV10-3 and TRBJ2-7; D remains ambiguous. The CDR3 is made up of 16 amino acids. CDR1 is ENHRY and CDR2 is SYGVKD in the germline V gene. The ends were cut back, 0 bases at V and 0 bases at J, with 12 bases in the middle.

V usage is TRBV7-9 and J usage is TRBJ2-7, with no clear D. V was clipped by 5 bases and J by 1 base, with 9 bases between them. CDR1 and CDR2 (germline): SEHNR, FQNEAQ (reference sequence). The CDR3 sequence is 13 residues long. CDR3 nucleotides: TGTGCCAGCAGCCTCCGTGCGTCCTACGAGCAGTACTTC. It translates to CASSLRASYEQYF. Filled out from reference TRBV7-9 and TRBJ2-7, the complete variable domain reads DTGVSQNPRHKITKRGQNVTFRCDPISEHNRLYWYRQTLGQGPEFLTYFQNEAQLEKSRLLSDRFSAERPKGSFSTLEIQRTEQGDSAMYLCASSLRASYEQYFGPGTRLTVT.